The 22 T cell receptor beta chains reported below all come from one sample, sequenced in a study of T cell repertoires in cytomegalovirus infection. TCRdb passed the reads through MiXCR, listing each CDR3 protein once. Of fewer than 1,000,000 distinct CDR3 sequences listed, around 30% were seen once; the top ten hold around 15%. No antigen has been identified for these receptors. The sequencing used cultured CD8+ T cells from PBMCs, collected from culture after CMV antigen stimulation. Every receptor here comes from a human donor in good health (CMV status not recorded). Some clones in this sample may be carry-over from other donors' samples.

This clonotype showed up just a few times. This chain's CDR3 is CASSFGGDNQPQHF. The DNA of the CDR3 is TGTGCCAGCAGTTTTGGGGGCGACAATCAGCCCCAGCATTTT. This rearrangement joins TRBV27 to TRBJ1-5; TRBD1 might be the D (6 bases). The CDR3 is made up of 14 amino acids. The V gene's germline CDR1 is MNHEY and CDR2 SMNVEV (reference sequence). V lost 3 bases and J lost 3, with 9 bases in between.

V gene TRBV7-3 combines with J gene TRBJ1-1, with D uncertain. Germline assignment: CDR1 SGHTA and CDR2 FQGTGA. Trimming shortened V by 4 bases and J by 4 bases, and 13 bases separated the two germline ends. The CDR3 covers 14 residues. The DNA for the CDR3 is TGTGCCAGCAGCTCTCTGGGGAGCAGCACTGAAGCTTTCTTT. This sequence encodes CASSSLGSSTEAFF. Supplemented by reference TRBV7-3 and TRBJ1-1, the full variable domain reads GAGVSQTPSNKVTEKGKYVELRCDPISGHTALYWYRQSLGQGPEFLIYFQGTGAADDSGLPNDRFFAVRPEGSVSTLKIQRTERGDSAVYLCASSSLGSSTEAFFGQGTRLTVV.

V usage is TRBV15 and J usage is TRBJ1-4, with D uncertain. The V gene lost 0 bases and the J gene lost 4 bases, with 9 bases spanning the gap. Germline V lookup: CDR1 LNHNV, CDR2 YYDKDF (reference sequence). This CDR3 contains 15 residues. For the CDR3, the DNA is TGTGCCACCAGCAGAGACAGCTCTTATAATGAAAAACTGTTTTTT. Its translation: CATSRDSSYNEKLFF.

The V and J genes are TRBV27 and TRBJ2-2, with 9 positions matching TRBD1. After removal of 9 bases from V and 7 bases from J, the junction contained 15 bases not matched to a gene. Germline CDR1 and CDR2: MNHEY and SMNVEV (reference sequence). This CDR3 has 16 residues. The CDR3 reads CASFSPNRGRGGELFF. CDR3 coding DNA: TGTGCCAGTTTTAGCCCGAACAGGGGGCGGGGCGGGGAGCTGTTTTTT.

The table lists this clonotype with a few counts. The V and J genes are TRBV4-3 and TRBJ1-2; the match to TRBD1 covers 7 bases. V was clipped by 0 bases and J by 6 bases; unmatched bases: 7. The V gene's germline CDR1 is LGHNA and CDR2 YSLEER. The CDR3 is 15 residues long. CDR3 sequence: CASSQDEGADDGYTF. The CDR3 DNA is TGCGCCAGCAGCCAAGATGAGGGGGCGGATGATGGCTACACCTTC.

The J gene is TRBJ1-4, the V gene TRBV28; 10 nucleotides match TRBD1. Germline CDR1 reads MDHEN; CDR2 reads SYDVKM. After removal of 6 bases from V and 6 bases from J, the junction contained 7 bases not matched to a gene. This CDR3 comprises 15 residues. This chain's CDR3 is CASRSRQGAYEKLFF. The CDR3 bases are TGTGCCAGCAGATCACGACAGGGGGCATATGAAAAACTGTTTTTT.

Remarks on this clonotype: The junction departs from the called germline gene at one end, perhaps through a read error. The chain combines TRBV7-9 with TRBJ2-2, with D unresolved. Germline V CDR1 and CDR2: SEHNR, FQNEAQ (reference sequence). The CDR3 sequence is 15 residues long. This CDR3 is CANSLAEKDTGELFF. The CDR3 region has the DNA TGTGCCAACAGCTTAGCCGAGAAGGACACCGGGGAGCTGTTTTTT.

This clonotype has a count of ten or more. V is TRBV19 and J is TRBJ1-1, with D unclear. CDR3 size: 14 residues. CDR1 and CDR2 (germline): LNHDA, SQIVND (reference sequence). V was clipped by 3 bases and J by 0 bases, with 8 bases between them. The DNA of the CDR3 is TGTGCCAGTAGTATTAGCGGTTTGAACACTGAAGCTTTCTTT. It yields the protein CASSISGLNTEAFF.

The genes are TRBV11-3 and TRBJ2-1; D not certain. The CDR3 consists of 14 residues. Germline V lookup: CDR1 SGHNT, CDR2 YENEEA. Between the trimmed V and J ends, which lost 5 bases and 5 bases, there was a span of 13 bases. The CDR3 nucleotides are TGTGCCAGCAGCCCGCCAGCAAGAGACAATGAGCAGTTCTTC. Amino acids: CASSPPARDNEQFF.

V gene TRBV12-3 or TRBV12-4 combines with J gene TRBJ1-2, with 7 bases identical to TRBD1. The V gene end was trimmed by 3 bases and the J gene end by 4 bases; junction bases not matched to a gene: 8. This CDR3 spans 15 amino acids. CDR3 residues: CASSFQRGPAYGYTF. CDR3 bases: TGTGCCAGCAGTTTTCAGAGGGGGCCTGCCTATGGCTACACCTTC.

The chain uses TRBV12-5 and TRBJ1-3; weak D call: TRBD1 (5 bases). V was pared by 3 bases and J by 1 base, with 10 bases between. Germline V gives CDR1 LGHNT, CDR2 FRNRAP. The CDR3 covers 15 residues. The CDR3 nucleotides are TGTGCTAGTGGTTTCCAGGGCCCATCTGGAAACACCATATATTTT. This sequence encodes CASGFQGPSGNTIYF. Variable domain in full (rest from reference TRBV12-5 and TRBJ1-3): DARVTQTPRHKVTEMGQEVTMRCQPILGHNTVFWYRQTMMQGLELLAYFRNRAPLDDSGMPKDRFSAEMPDATLATLKIQPSEPRDSAVYFCASGFQGPSGNTIYFGEGSWLTVV.

The J gene is TRBJ2-1, the V gene TRBV13; a weak D match, TRBD1 (6 bases). Germline values: CDR1 PRHDT, CDR2 FYEKMQ (reference sequence). The CDR3 contains 15 residues. With 2 bases removed from V and 8 bases from J, the gap between germline ends came to 16 bases. The CDR3, as DNA: TGTGCCAGCAGCTTAAGGACAGCCTTGGGGGATGAGCAGTTCTTC. It codes for CASSLRTALGDEQFF.

The table lists this clonotype with a few counts. V gene TRBV10-2 combines with J gene TRBJ2-1; D perhaps matches TRBD2 (6 bases). CDR1 is WSHSY and CDR2 is SAAADI in the germline V gene. This CDR3 region has 17 residues. The germline V and J ends were trimmed by 3 bases and 2 bases, with 17 bases remaining between them. The CDR3 spells CASSDREDVSPYNEQFF. CDR3 coding DNA: TGCGCCAGCAGTGACAGGGAGGATGTAAGTCCCTACAATGAGCAGTTCTTC.

This clonotype was observed a handful of times. The V gene is TRBV20-1, the J gene TRBJ2-4, with 11 positions matching TRBD2. The trim removed 5 bases at V and 6 bases at J, leaving 9 bases unmatched. The CDR3 sequence is 15 residues long. The germline gives CDR1 DFQATT, CDR2 SNEGSKA (reference sequence). CDR3 in amino acids: CSAPQTSGAPNIQYF. The CDR3 DNA follows: TGCAGTGCTCCTCAGACTAGCGGGGCCCCAAACATTCAGTACTTC.

V is TRBV10-3 and J is TRBJ2-7, with 11 bases lining up with TRBD1. Unmatched junction bases numbered 4, after V lost 0 bases and J lost 9 bases. The CDR3 has 14 amino acids. CDR1 ENHRY and CDR2 SYGVKD come from the germline V gene. In DNA form, the CDR3 reads TGTGCCATCAGTGAGTCGTGGACAGGGGGCATGCAGTACGTC. This translates into CAISESWTGGMQYV.

Comment on this clonotype: A read error is possible here, since a much larger clone lies one base away. This chain uses TRBV12-3 or TRBV12-4 with TRBJ2-7; D possibly matches TRBD1 or TRBD2 (5 bases each). This CDR3 comprises 15 residues. Deletions cut 5 bases from V and 1 base from J, with 15 bases between. CDR3 loop: CASSLHRDRSYEQYF. CDR3 DNA: TGTGCCAGCAGTCTCCACCGGGACCGGTCCTACGAGCAGTACTTC.

V gene TRBV6-2 or TRBV6-3 combines with J gene TRBJ2-1, with D maybe TRBD1 (5 bases). Trimming removed 2 bases from V and 10 bases from J, with 6 bases in between. The germline V gene encodes CDR1 MNHEY and CDR2 SVGEGT. The CDR3 totals 11 residues. The CDR3 DNA follows: TGTGCCAGCAGTTACGCAGGGGAGCAGTTCTTC. This gives the protein CASSYAGEQFF.

The gene calls are TRBV6-5 and TRBJ2-5, with D perhaps matching TRBD2 (5 bases). The germline V gene encodes CDR1 MNHEY and CDR2 SVGAGI. The CDR3 sequence is 11 residues long. Deletions cut 7 bases from V and 5 bases from J, with 8 bases between. CDR3 DNA: TGTGCCAGCATCGGGATGGAGACCCAGTACTTC. Translation: CASIGMETQYF.

Only one count was recorded for this clonotype. V gene TRBV7-4 combines with J gene TRBJ2-1; D might be TRBD1 (7 bases). This CDR3 comprises 19 residues. Trimming removed 1 base at V and 4 bases at J, with 23 bases between. Germline V gene sequence: CDR1 SGHVT, CDR2 SQSDAQ. The CDR3 nucleotides read TGTGCCAGCAGCTTAGGCAGGGGGGATTCCTCTTTTAAATACAATGAGCAGTTCTTC. It encodes CASSLGRGDSSFKYNEQFF.

Worth noting for this clonotype: An end of the junction does not agree with germline; a read error may underlie this. This sequence joins TRBV7-6 and TRBJ2-5, with 13 bases identical to TRBD2. The germline V gene encodes CDR1 SGHVS and CDR2 FNYEAQ. The CDR3 extends over 18 amino acids. Here the CDR3 DNA reads TGTCCCAGCAGCTCTCAGCGACTAGCGGGGGGCTTCCAAGAGACCCAGTACTTC. Translation gives CPSSSQRLAGGFQETQYF.

CDR3 DNA: TGTGCCAGCAGCTTAGCTCTGGGGGCCGACGCTTTCTTT. Amino acid sequence: CASSLALGADAFF. V gene TRBV7-6 combines with J gene TRBJ1-1; maybe TRBD1 (6 bases). V shed 0 bases and J shed 11 bases, with 13 bases lying between them. This CDR3 is 13 amino acids long. CDR1 and CDR2 (germline): SGHVS, FNYEAQ.

This clonotype was counted between two and nine times. The rearrangement links TRBV7-6 to TRBJ2-5; D is possibly TRBD2 (6 bases). Germline CDR1 SGHVS, CDR2 FNYEAQ. This CDR3 is built from 16 residues. V lost 5 bases and J 2 bases, leaving 18 bases between the germline ends. Written as DNA, the CDR3 is TGTGCCAGCAGCCACGGTGCGGACTACCTACAAGAGACCCAGTACTTC. It translates to CASSHGADYLQETQYF.